This TCR beta chain was found in a study of PD-L1 blockade in urothelial cancer. Study-wide background: Blood was analyzed 3 weeks (second dose) and 6 weeks after treatment start.

The CDR3 totals 17 residues. The germline V gene has CDR1 SGHNT and CDR2 YYREEE (reference sequence). Trimming took off 4 bases at V and 3 bases at J, with 23 bases between the two ends. Some clones are missing from TCRdb's copy, which holds only in-frame ones; the method was immunoSEQ multiplex PCR. The sample contains around 130,000 clones, 84% of which appear only once. Time point here: pretreatment peripheral blood. Patient sample counts ranged from 1 to 8, pretreatment and on-treatment. This sequence was found in a man aged 50 to 59 with urothelial cancer. Sequenced here: PBMCs, sampled around atezolizumab (anti-PD-L1) treatment. The rearrangement joins TRBV5-4 to TRBJ2-7, with a possible D match to TRBD2 (7 bases). The CDR3 loop is CASSPGGTSKANYEQYF. The CDR3 nucleotides read TGTGCCAGCAGCCCGGGGGGCACTTCTAAAGCTAACTACGAGCAGTACTTC. Supplemented by reference TRBV5-4 and TRBJ2-7, the full variable domain reads ETGVTQSPTHLIKTRGQQVTLRCSSQSGHNTVSWYQQALGQGPQFIFQYYREEENGRGNFPPRFSGLQFPNYSSELNVNALELDDSALYLCASSPGGTSKANYEQYFGPGTRLTVT.